The rows below give T cell receptor beta chains drawn from one sample of a study of blood T cell repertoires in COVID-19. Data came from immunoSEQ multiplex PCR; TCRdb stores just in-frame clones and leaves some out. The sample contains 43,000 or so clones, 80% to 90% of which appear only once. The sequenced sample consisted of peripheral blood. These receptor sequences come from a woman older than 75 with acute or convalescent COVID-19. Each CDR3 is given with its conserved first and last residue. The order of the fields is J gene, clone size, V gene, D gene, CDR3 protein, CDR3 DNA. A D gene is named only where the DNA matches it firmly. Size values are once, few and many counts, or a class for expanded clones, and some rows have none.

j_gene: TRBJ1-1; abundance: NA; v_gene: TRBV18; d_gene: NA; CDR3aa: CASSPDRRNTEAFF; CDR3nt: TGTGCCAGCTCACCCGACAGGCGGAACACTGAAGCTTTCTTT
j_gene: TRBJ2-7; abundance: NA; v_gene: TRBV5-1; d_gene: TRBD2; CDR3aa: CASSLSGGGDEQYF; CDR3nt: TGCGCCAGCAGTCTTAGCGGGGGGGGCGACGAGCAGTACTTC
j_gene: TRBJ1-5; abundance: NA; v_gene: TRBV19; d_gene: TRBD1; CDR3aa: CASSIRRDRSNQPQHF; CDR3nt: TGTGCCAGTAGTATACGCCGGGACAGAAGCAATCAGCCCCAGCATTTT
j_gene: TRBJ2-7; abundance: NA; v_gene: TRBV6-5; d_gene: NA; CDR3aa: CASSPEWSSYEQYF; CDR3nt: TGTGCCAGCAGTCCCGAGTGGAGCTCCTACGAGCAGTACTTC
j_gene: TRBJ2-3; abundance: NA; v_gene: TRBV7-9; d_gene: TRBD2; CDR3aa: CASSPLTSGTDTQYF; CDR3nt: TGTGCCAGCAGCCCCCTGACTAGCGGTACAGATACGCAGTATTTT
j_gene: TRBJ1-5; abundance: NA; v_gene: TRBV3-1/TRBV3-2; d_gene: NA; CDR3aa: CASSSGQGGQPQHF; CDR3nt: TGTGCCAGCAGCTCAGGTCAGGGCGGCCAGCCCCAGCATTTT
j_gene: TRBJ1-2; abundance: NA; v_gene: TRBV2; d_gene: TRBD1; CDR3aa: CASSETGGAYYGYTF; CDR3nt: TGTGCCAGCAGTGAAACAGGGGGCGCTTACTATGGCTACACCTTC
j_gene: TRBJ2-1; abundance: NA; v_gene: TRBV29-1; d_gene: NA; CDR3aa: CSVGVDEQFF; CDR3nt: TGCAGCGTGGGAGTCGATGAGCAGTTCTTC
j_gene: TRBJ1-4; abundance: NA; v_gene: TRBV4-2; d_gene: NA; CDR3aa: CASSQDLIRRVDEKLFF; CDR3nt: TGTGCCAGCAGCCAAGATTTAATTCGCAGGGTGGATGAAAAACTGTTTTTT
j_gene: TRBJ1-1; abundance: NA; v_gene: TRBV7-8; d_gene: NA; CDR3aa: CASSLGLTNTEAFF; CDR3nt: TGTGCCAGCAGCTTAGGACTGACGAACACTGAAGCTTTCTTT
j_gene: TRBJ2-7; abundance: NA; v_gene: TRBV9; d_gene: TRBD2; CDR3aa: CASQGSGGYEQYF; CDR3nt: TGTGCCAGTCAGGGTAGCGGGGGTTACGAGCAGTACTTC
j_gene: TRBJ2-7; abundance: NA; v_gene: TRBV12-3/TRBV12-4; d_gene: TRBD1; CDR3aa: CASSLGRGQEQYF; CDR3nt: TGTGCCAGCAGTTTAGGCAGGGGGCAAGAGCAGTACTTC
j_gene: TRBJ1-3; abundance: NA; v_gene: TRBV29-1; d_gene: TRBD1; CDR3aa: CSVGTGGNTIYF; CDR3nt: TGCAGCGTTGGGACAGGGGGAAACACCATATATTTT
j_gene: TRBJ2-2; abundance: NA; v_gene: TRBV7-9; d_gene: NA; CDR3aa: CASSSPTNRVPSAGELFF; CDR3nt: TGTGCCAGCAGCTCACCAACCAACAGGGTTCCCTCGGCCGGGGAGCTGTTTTTT
j_gene: TRBJ2-1; abundance: few; v_gene: TRBV6-1; d_gene: NA; CDR3aa: CASSEAHSPSSYNEQFF; CDR3nt: TGTGCCAGCAGTGAAGCGCATAGCCCGAGCTCCTACAATGAGCAGTTCTTC
j_gene: TRBJ1-2; abundance: few; v_gene: TRBV6-5; d_gene: NA; CDR3aa: CASSPGFFGYTF; CDR3nt: TGTGCCAGCAGCCCCGGGTTCTTCGGCTACACCTTC
j_gene: TRBJ2-2; abundance: NA; v_gene: TRBV18; d_gene: NA; CDR3aa: CASSPLDTNTGELFF; CDR3nt: TGTGCCAGCTCACCACTTGACACGAACACCGGGGAGCTGTTTTTT
j_gene: TRBJ2-1; abundance: once; v_gene: TRBV7-2; d_gene: TRBD2; CDR3aa: CASSLFASGGLSYNEQFF; CDR3nt: TGTGCCAGCAGCTTATTCGCTAGCGGGGGTCTCTCCTACAATGAGCAGTTCTTC
j_gene: TRBJ1-3; abundance: NA; v_gene: TRBV6-5; d_gene: NA; CDR3aa: CASSLTGRSGNTIYF; CDR3nt: TGTGCCAGCAGTTTGACGGGTCGCTCTGGAAACACCATATATTTT
j_gene: TRBJ1-4; abundance: NA; v_gene: TRBV7-2; d_gene: TRBD1; CDR3aa: CASSLSSRDRVHEKLFF; CDR3nt: TGTGCCAGCAGCTTATCGTCCCGGGACAGGGTACATGAAAAACTGTTTTTT
j_gene: TRBJ2-5; abundance: NA; v_gene: TRBV14; d_gene: NA; CDR3aa: CASSLRGAETQYF; CDR3nt: TGTGCCAGCAGCCTTCGGGGGGCGGAGACCCAGTACTTC
j_gene: TRBJ2-5; abundance: NA; v_gene: TRBV5-1; d_gene: NA; CDR3aa: CASSQQSGARYQETQYF; CDR3nt: TGCGCCAGCAGTCAACAGAGTGGGGCGAGGTACCAAGAGACCCAGTACTTC
j_gene: TRBJ1-1; abundance: few; v_gene: TRBV29-1; d_gene: TRBD1; CDR3aa: CSVDGRPGQGAEAFF; CDR3nt: TGCAGCGTTGATGGGAGACCGGGACAGGGGGCCGAAGCTTTCTTT
j_gene: TRBJ2-1; abundance: NA; v_gene: TRBV11-2; d_gene: NA; CDR3aa: CASSGSGGANFDNEQFF; CDR3nt: TGTGCCAGCAGCGGTTCCGGGGGAGCCAATTTTGACAATGAGCAGTTCTTC
j_gene: TRBJ2-1; abundance: NA; v_gene: TRBV7-2; d_gene: NA; CDR3aa: CASSLRVSGTGGNEQFF; CDR3nt: TGTGCCAGCAGCTTGAGGGTAAGCGGGACAGGCGGCAATGAGCAGTTCTTC
j_gene: TRBJ2-5; abundance: NA; v_gene: TRBV30; d_gene: TRBD2; CDR3aa: CACSRGGEGETQYF; CDR3nt: TGTGCCTGTTCCCGCGGGGGGGAGGGTGAGACCCAGTACTTC
j_gene: TRBJ1-3; abundance: NA; v_gene: TRBV20-1; d_gene: TRBD1; CDR3aa: CSASSRTGTHGNTIYF; CDR3nt: TGCAGTGCTAGTAGTCGGACAGGAACTCACGGAAACACCATATATTTT